This is a list of T cell receptor beta chains from one sample in a study of blood T cell repertoires in COVID-19. Sequencing used immunoSEQ multiplex PCR; TCRdb keeps in-frame clones, though not all of them. The repertoire has tens of thousands of clones, approximately 80% of them found once; the top ten carry 8.5% to 9%. The sample consisted of peripheral blood. The receptors here all came from a man between 65 and 79 years old with active or convalescent COVID-19. CDR3s include the opening cysteine and the closing phenylalanine or tryptophan. Fields, in order: clone size, V gene, J gene, CDR3 protein. Some rows have no size entry. The others give once, few or many, or a class for an expanded clone.

clone_size: .; v_call: TRBV19; j_call: TRBJ1-5; cdr3_aa: CASRPDRIGNQPQHF
clone_size: .; v_call: TRBV10-3; j_call: TRBJ2-1; cdr3_aa: CAISQGIEGRQFF
clone_size: .; v_call: TRBV5-1; j_call: TRBJ1-6; cdr3_aa: CASSLAPGERSPLHF
clone_size: .; v_call: TRBV5-1; j_call: TRBJ2-7; cdr3_aa: CASSFSQGGEGYEQYF
clone_size: once; v_call: TRBV28; j_call: TRBJ1-2; cdr3_aa: CASSLRSYGYTF
clone_size: .; v_call: TRBV19; j_call: TRBJ2-7; cdr3_aa: CASSTRTGYYEQYF
clone_size: .; v_call: TRBV25-1; j_call: TRBJ1-3; cdr3_aa: CASSPALAGNTIYF
clone_size: .; v_call: TRBV3-1/TRBV3-2; j_call: TRBJ2-1; cdr3_aa: CASSQVSGGFSYNEQFF
clone_size: .; v_call: TRBV5-1; j_call: TRBJ1-5; cdr3_aa: CASSLGTNSNQPQHF
clone_size: .; v_call: TRBV28; j_call: TRBJ1-2; cdr3_aa: CASSLGQLYGYTF
clone_size: .; v_call: TRBV6-5; j_call: TRBJ1-1; cdr3_aa: CASSYSPLETEAFF
clone_size: .; v_call: TRBV5-1; j_call: TRBJ2-5; cdr3_aa: CASSVTGGTKETQYF
clone_size: .; v_call: TRBV6-5; j_call: TRBJ1-2; cdr3_aa: CASWNQGVYGYTF
clone_size: .; v_call: TRBV30; j_call: TRBJ1-1; cdr3_aa: CAWTKWNTEAFF
clone_size: .; v_call: TRBV5-6; j_call: TRBJ2-5; cdr3_aa: CASSSLGSQETQYF
clone_size: .; v_call: TRBV11-3; j_call: TRBJ2-6; cdr3_aa: CASSRGGANVLTF
clone_size: few; v_call: TRBV27; j_call: TRBJ1-6; cdr3_aa: CASSLREINSPLHF